This is a list of T cell receptor beta chains from one sample in a study of shared clonotypes between healthy human individuals. This table comes from immunoSEQ multiplex PCR, and its TCRdb copy is limited to in-frame clones, with some not included. This sample has around 700,000 clones; around 73% occur once, and the top ten carry 1.5% to 2%. What was sequenced was memory CD4+ T cells sorted from blood. These receptors were collected from a woman aged 25 to 39 in good health. Each CDR3 is given with its conserved first and last residue. D genes are given only for firm matches. Size is stated for part of the rows, as once, few or many counts, or as a class when the clone is expanded.

J,length,size,D,V,CDR3,DNA
TRBJ1-1,15,.,TRBD1,TRBV7-9,CASSLRQGGNTEAFF,TGTGCCAGCAGCCTCCGACAGGGCGGGAACACTGAAGCTTTCTTT
TRBJ2-7,16,.,.,TRBV5-8,CASSRRSGAHAYEQYF,TGTGCCAGCAGCCGTCGATCTGGCGCCCACGCCTACGAGCAGTACTTC
TRBJ2-3,11,once,.,TRBV9,CASSAKGTQYF,TGTGCCAGCAGCGCAAAGGGGACGCAGTATTTT
TRBJ2-2,15,.,.,TRBV7-9,CASSVPGLSTGELFF,TGTGCCAGCAGCGTACCGGGACTTTCCACCGGGGAGCTGTTTTTT
TRBJ1-1,13,.,.,TRBV6-5,CASTQTANTEAFF,TGTGCCAGCACTCAGACAGCGAACACTGAAGCTTTCTTT
TRBJ2-4,14,.,TRBD1,TRBV13,CASSPRQGLGIQYF,TGTGCCAGCAGCCCGCGACAGGGGCTTGGCATTCAGTACTTC
TRBJ1-5,17,.,.,TRBV4-1,CASSQEPPPFSNQPQHF,TGCGCCAGCAGCCAAGAGCCCCCACCCTTTAGCAATCAGCCCCAGCATTTT
TRBJ1-2,13,.,.,TRBV2,CASRGGFRYGYTF,TGTGCCAGCAGGGGGGGCTTTCGGTATGGCTACACCTTC
TRBJ2-7,15,.,.,TRBV29-1,CSVEDRQGSFTEQYF,TGCAGCGTTGAAGATCGGCAGGGGAGTTTTACCGAGCAGTACTTC
TRBJ2-7,11,.,.,TRBV19,CASSGGSEQYF,TGTGCCAGTAGTGGGGGTAGCGAGCAGTACTTC